This T cell receptor (beta chain) was captured in a study of cytomegalovirus exposure and HLA in healthy donors. This clone was observed a handful of times. Amplification used 60 Vbeta primers and 13 Jbeta primers. Measured with immunoSEQ multiplex PCR; TCRdb has only the in-frame clones, and not every one. The sample includes some 170,000 clones, around 80% of them seen just once. This CDR3 comprises 14 residues. The V gene end was trimmed by 6 bases and the J gene end by 4 bases; junction bases not matched to a gene: 8. Germline V gene sequence: CDR1 MDHEN, CDR2 SYDVKM. The V call is TRBV28, the J call TRBJ1-2; 7 bases are a match to TRBD1. This receptor was identified in a woman aged 30 to 39 in good health and CMV-seronegative. Sequenced sample: PBMCs. The CDR3 is CASSQGQVTYGYTF. CDR3 in DNA: TGTGCCAGCAGCCAAGGACAGGTCACCTATGGCTACACCTTC.